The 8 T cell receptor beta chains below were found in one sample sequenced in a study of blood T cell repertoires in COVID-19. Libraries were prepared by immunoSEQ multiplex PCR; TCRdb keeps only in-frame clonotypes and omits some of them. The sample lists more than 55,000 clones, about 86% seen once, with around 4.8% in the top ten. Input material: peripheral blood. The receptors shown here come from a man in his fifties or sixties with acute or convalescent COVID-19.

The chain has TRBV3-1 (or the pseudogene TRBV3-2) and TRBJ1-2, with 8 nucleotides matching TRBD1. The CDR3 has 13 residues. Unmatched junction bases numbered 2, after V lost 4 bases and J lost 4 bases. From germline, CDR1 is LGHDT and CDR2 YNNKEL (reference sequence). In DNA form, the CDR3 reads TGTGCCAGCAGCCTGGGACAGGTCTATGGCTACACCTTC. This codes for CASSLGQVYGYTF.

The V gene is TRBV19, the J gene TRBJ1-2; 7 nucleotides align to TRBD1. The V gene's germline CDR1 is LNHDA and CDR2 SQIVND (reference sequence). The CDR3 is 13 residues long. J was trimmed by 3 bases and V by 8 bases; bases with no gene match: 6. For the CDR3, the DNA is TGTGCCAGTCGACAGGGTCTTGACTATGGCTACACCTTC. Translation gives CASRQGLDYGYTF.

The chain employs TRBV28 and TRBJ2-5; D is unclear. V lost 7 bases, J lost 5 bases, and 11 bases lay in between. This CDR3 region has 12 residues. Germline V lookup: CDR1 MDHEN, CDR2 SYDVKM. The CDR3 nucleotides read TGTGCCAGCACCACACAAACGGAGACCCAGTACTTC. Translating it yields CASTTQTETQYF. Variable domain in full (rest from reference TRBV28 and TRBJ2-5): DVKVTQSSRYLVKRTGEKVFLECVQDMDHENMFWYRQDPGLGLRLIYFSYDVKMKEKGDIPEGYSVSREKKERFSLILESASTNQTSMYLCASTTQTETQYFGPGTRLLVL.

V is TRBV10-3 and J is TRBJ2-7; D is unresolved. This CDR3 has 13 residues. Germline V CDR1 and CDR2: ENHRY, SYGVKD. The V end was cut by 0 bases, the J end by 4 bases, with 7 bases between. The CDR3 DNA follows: TGTGCCATCAGTGAGTCCAACAGTTACGAGCAGTACTTC. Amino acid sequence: CAISESNSYEQYF.

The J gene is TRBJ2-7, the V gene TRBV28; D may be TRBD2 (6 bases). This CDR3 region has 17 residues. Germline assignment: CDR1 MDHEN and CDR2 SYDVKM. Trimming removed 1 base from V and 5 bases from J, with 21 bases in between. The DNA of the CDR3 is TGTGCCAGCAGTTTATCCGTTGTCCCGACGGGGGTCCACGAGCAGTACTTC. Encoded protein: CASSLSVVPTGVHEQYF. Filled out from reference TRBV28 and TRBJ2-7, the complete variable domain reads DVKVTQSSRYLVKRTGEKVFLECVQDMDHENMFWYRQDPGLGLRLIYFSYDVKMKEKGDIPEGYSVSREKKERFSLILESASTNQTSMYLCASSLSVVPTGVHEQYFGPGTRLTVT.

The CDR3 loop is CASMRTGGTDTQYF. CDR3 bases: TGTGCCAGCATGCGGACAGGGGGCACAGATACGCAGTATTTT. The V gene is TRBV2, the J gene TRBJ2-3; 9 nucleotides match TRBD1. CDR3 length equals 14 residues. V shed 7 bases and J 1 base; nucleotides not matched to a gene: 3. The germline V gene has CDR1 SNHLY and CDR2 FYNNEI. The full variable domain, rest sourced from reference TRBV2 and TRBJ2-3, is EPEVTQTPSHQVTQMGQEVILRCVPISNHLYFYWYRQILGQKVEFLVSFYNNEISEKSEIFDDQFSVERPDGSNFTLKIRSTKLEDSAMYFCASMRTGGTDTQYFGPGTRLTVL.

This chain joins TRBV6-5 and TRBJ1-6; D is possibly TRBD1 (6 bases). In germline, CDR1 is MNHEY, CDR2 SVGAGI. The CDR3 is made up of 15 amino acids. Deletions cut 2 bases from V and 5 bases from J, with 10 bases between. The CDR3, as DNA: TGTGCCAGCAGTTACCTGGGGACAAATAATTCACCCCTCCACTTT. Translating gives CASSYLGTNNSPLHF.

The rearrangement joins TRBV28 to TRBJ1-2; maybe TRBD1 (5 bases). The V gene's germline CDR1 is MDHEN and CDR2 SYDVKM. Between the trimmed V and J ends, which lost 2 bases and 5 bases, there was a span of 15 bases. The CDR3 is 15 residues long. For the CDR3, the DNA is TGTGCCAGCAGTTTAGAAGGGGCTTTGTGGTATGGCTACACCTTC. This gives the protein CASSLEGALWYGYTF.